This TCR beta chain was sequenced for a study of blood T cell repertoires in COVID-19. On the study more broadly: The United States, Italy and Spain were the sources of the acute and convalescent COVID-19 samples. Sample material is recorded as cDNA or gDNA derived from T cells, B-cell-depleted T cells, or PBMCs.

The CDR3 totals 16 residues. Unmatched junction bases numbered 15, after V lost 5 bases and J lost 8 bases. CDR1 and CDR2 (germline): LNHNV, YYDKDF (reference sequence). In the study's own analysis: Estimates of nucleated cell counts were drawn from the amplification of reference gene primers. The data were produced by immunoSEQ multiplex PCR, yet TCRdb's version contains in-frame clones alone and is incomplete. D and trimming were read from the DNA, whereas the V and J calls and clone size are those reported in that table. The table has 90,000 to 100,000 clones, about 80% seen once; the top ten hold about 6.3%.

Sequencing input: peripheral blood. This receptor was identified in a man aged 55 to 70 with acute or convalescent COVID-19. This chain links TRBV15 with TRBJ1-2, with 9 bases that match TRBD1. The CDR3 loop reads CATSGTLGTGSWGYTF. Here the CDR3 DNA reads TGTGCCACCAGCGGGACCCTCGGGACAGGGTCCTGGGGCTACACCTTC.